Here is one T cell receptor beta chain with its context. This entry is derived from a study of siplizumab effects on memory and regulatory T cells. Only in-frame clones appear in the TCRdb table, and some are missing; sequencing was by immunoSEQ multiplex PCR. Here the sample spans 85,000 to 120,000 clones, more than 85% being singletons. This sequence was found in a human donor in good health. The source material was CD4+ T cells sorted from blood.

The CDR3 nucleotides are TGTGCCAGCAGTCCCCGGACAGAAGGACGTGGCTACACCTTC. Translated: CASSPRTEGRGYTF. V gene TRBV27 combines with J gene TRBJ1-2, with D maybe TRBD1 (6 bases). Germline V gene data show CDR1 as MNHEY and CDR2 as SMNVEV (reference sequence). V gave up 5 bases and J gave up 7 bases, with 17 bases separating them. The CDR3 loop spans 14 amino acids.